This T cell receptor beta chain was sequenced during a study of cytomegalovirus exposure and HLA in healthy donors. Overall study findings and caveats: Immune exposure information available was restricted to CMV serostatus.

CDR3 size: 14 residues. Trimming removed 4 bases from V and 4 bases from J; junction bases left unmatched: 7. Germline V gives CDR1 SGHNT, CDR2 YYREEE (reference sequence). On this clone: The target antigen is unknown.

Primers included in the PCR were 60 Vbeta and 13 Jbeta primers. Using immunoSEQ multiplex PCR, the repertoire was profiled, and TCRdb retains in-frame clones only, with some absent. Here the sample spans under 250,000 clones, approximately 82% being singletons. The chain uses TRBV5-4 and TRBJ1-2, with 7 nucleotides matching TRBD1. Sequencing was performed on PBMCs. This TCR was sampled from a woman aged 55-70 years in good health and CMV-seropositive. This CDR3 is CASSLPRQGYGYTF. As DNA, the CDR3 is TGTGCCAGCAGCCTCCCTCGACAGGGCTATGGCTACACCTTC.